The 20 T cell receptor beta chains below come from one sample, sequenced in a study of beta chain features in type 1 diabetes. Reverse transcribing all isolated RNA meant expressed TCRB transcripts were sequenced. Assay used: immunoSEQ multiplex PCR; TCRdb lists only in-frame clones, some missing. The data contain some 410,000 clones, roughly 11% of them singletons. The sample consisted of naive CD4+ T cells from blood. The receptors come from a woman aged 18-29 years in good health.

In DNA, the CDR3 is TGCGCCAGCAGCCAACAAGGGACCGCTTCAGATACGCAGTATTTT. Translating it yields CASSQQGTASDTQYF. V usage is TRBV4-1 and J usage is TRBJ2-3; perhaps D is TRBD1 or TRBD2 (5 bases each). The length of the CDR3 is 15 residues. Deletions cut 2 bases from V and 4 bases from J, with 13 bases between. Germline V gene sequence: CDR1 MGHRA, CDR2 YSYEKL.

This clone was seen a handful of times. As DNA, the CDR3 is TGTGCCAGCACCCCCCGAGGGGGAGTGAACACTGAAGCTTTCTTT. This translates into CASTPRGGVNTEAFF. This rearrangement joins TRBV2 to TRBJ1-1, with D perhaps matching TRBD1 (6 bases). The CDR3 has 15 amino acids. V lost 7 bases and J lost 0, with 15 bases in between. Germline CDR1 is SNHLY and CDR2 is FYNNEI.

This clone was seen only a few times. The V and J genes are TRBV7-3 and TRBJ2-3, with D perhaps TRBD2 (6 bases). The germline gives CDR1 SGHTA, CDR2 FQGTGA. V gave up 3 bases and J gave up 0 bases, with 7 bases separating them. This CDR3 comprises 14 residues. CDR3 sequence: CASSLRESTDTQYF. The DNA for the CDR3 is TGTGCCAGCAGCTTGCGGGAAAGCACAGATACGCAGTATTTT.

This chain uses TRBV5-1 with TRBJ1-5; D unclear. The CDR3 length is 15 residues. Germline CDR1 reads SGHRS; CDR2 reads YFSETQ. With 5 bases removed from V and 0 bases from J, the gap between germline ends came to 12 bases. CDR3 residues: CASSVGVNSNQPQHF. The CDR3 DNA reads as TGCGCCAGCAGTGTTGGGGTCAATAGCAATCAGCCCCAGCATTTT.

This clone has only a few counts. The chain is built from TRBV7-2 and TRBJ2-5, with 10 bases matching TRBD2. The germline V gene has CDR1 SGHTA and CDR2 FQGNSA. The CDR3 totals 16 residues. With V trimmed by 0 bases and J by 3 bases, 4 bases remained unmatched. The CDR3 loop reads CASSLAGLAVKETQYF. CDR3 DNA: TGTGCCAGCAGCTTAGCCGGACTAGCGGTTAAAGAGACCCAGTACTTC.

This clone was counted between two and nine times. The chain has TRBV7-9 and TRBJ2-3; a possible D gene is TRBD2 (5 bases). The CDR3 has 14 residues. V gave up 1 base and J gave up 4 bases, with 9 bases separating them. In germline, CDR1 is SEHNR, CDR2 FQNEAQ (reference sequence). CDR3 bases: TGTGCCAGCAGCTTAGAGAGGGCGGCAGATACGCAGTATTTT. It codes for CASSLERAADTQYF.

The V call is TRBV30, the J call TRBJ2-7; D is unresolved. V gave up 3 bases and J gave up 7 bases, with 16 bases separating them. The CDR3 loop spans 13 amino acids. In germline, CDR1 is GTSNPN, CDR2 SVGIG (reference sequence). For the CDR3, the DNA is TGTGCCTGGAGAAGGTGGGCAGGAAGGGAGCAGTACTTC. As protein: CAWRRWAGREQYF.

A few counts support this clone. V usage is TRBV27 and J usage is TRBJ1-2; TRBD1 agrees at 8 bases. Germline CDR1 reads MNHEY; CDR2 reads SMNVEV (reference sequence). V lost 5 bases to trimming and J lost 8 bases; unmatched junction nucleotides: 10. The CDR3 has 14 amino acids. The CDR3 sequence: CASSTFRDRSGYTF. CDR3 nucleotides: TGTGCCAGCAGTACCTTCCGGGACAGGAGCGGCTACACCTTC.

This sequence joins TRBV7-9 and TRBJ1-4; D uncertain. The CDR3 spans 12 residues. Germline V gene lookup returns CDR1 SEHNR and CDR2 FQNEAQ (reference sequence). Trimming pared 5 bases from V and 8 bases from J, leaving 9 bases between. DNA for the CDR3: TGTGCCAGCAGCCCCGGCCGGGAAAAACTGTTTTTT. It translates to CASSPGREKLFF.

The CDR3, as DNA: TGTGCCAGCAGCCGGACCGAAGGGCGCCGTTATGAAAAACTGTTTTTT. This encodes CASSRTEGRRYEKLFF. The chain is built from TRBV9 and TRBJ1-4; D is undetermined. V was pared by 4 bases and J by 6 bases, with 19 bases between. The CDR3 has 16 amino acids. Per the germline V gene, CDR1 is SGDLS and CDR2 is YYNGEE.

This clone was detected many times. This sequence joins TRBV4-1 and TRBJ2-1, with D tentatively TRBD1 (6 bases). Germline-derived CDR1 and CDR2 are MGHRA and YSYEKL. CDR3 length equals 15 residues. V lost 0 bases, J lost 6 bases, and 12 bases lay in between. The chain's CDR3 is CASSQDTGRVNEQFF. CDR3 bases: TGCGCCAGCAGCCAAGATACAGGGCGGGTCAATGAGCAGTTCTTC.

The chain is built from TRBV6-6 and TRBJ1-1, with D maybe TRBD1 (5 bases). Trimming took 7 bases from V and 3 from J, leaving 15 bases between them. Germline V CDR1 and CDR2: MNHNY, SVGAGI (reference sequence). This CDR3 is built from 14 residues. CDR3 in DNA: TGTGCCAGCACTCGCCGCGCCAGGGACACTGAAGCTTTCTTT. Its protein is CASTRRARDTEAFF.

The chain combines TRBV4-3 with TRBJ2-1; D tentatively fits TRBD1 or TRBD2 (5 bases each). The CDR3 loop spans 17 amino acids. The V end lost 4 bases, the J end lost 1 base, and 17 bases lay between the germline ends. From germline, CDR1 is LGHNA and CDR2 YSLEER. The CDR3 reads CASSRGWGSWSYNEQFF. Written as DNA, the CDR3 is TGCGCCAGCAGCCGAGGGTGGGGGTCATGGTCCTACAATGAGCAGTTCTTC.

This clone has only a few counts. This rearrangement joins TRBV7-9 to TRBJ2-3, with D unresolved. Germline V gene sequence: CDR1 SEHNR, CDR2 FQNEAQ (reference sequence). V was shortened by 1 base and J by 3 bases, with 8 bases between the two germline ends. The CDR3 is made up of 14 amino acids. CDR3 amino acids: CASSLEVRTDTQYF. CDR3 in DNA: TGTGCCAGCAGCTTAGAGGTACGGACAGATACGCAGTATTTT.

This rearrangement joins TRBV7-9 to TRBJ2-7; D uncertain. V was shortened by 5 bases and J by 2 bases, with 7 bases between the two germline ends. Per germline, CDR1 SEHNR and CDR2 FQNEAQ (reference sequence). The CDR3 contains 12 residues. In DNA form, the CDR3 reads TGTGCCAGCAGCCCCATTACCTACGAGCAGTACGTC. This gives the protein CASSPITYEQYV.

The chain is built from TRBV5-4 and TRBJ2-3; 9 bases are a match to TRBD2. The CDR3 totals 16 residues. With V trimmed by 0 bases and J by 5 bases, 7 bases remained unmatched. The germline V gene has CDR1 SGHNT and CDR2 YYREEE (reference sequence). CDR3 in DNA: TGTGCCAGCAGCTTGGCCGGCGGGAGGGCCGTAGATACGCAGTATTTT. Translated: CASSLAGGRAVDTQYF.

The V and J genes are TRBV7-3 and TRBJ2-3; no definite D call. The CDR3 is made up of 14 amino acids. CDR1 and CDR2 (germline): SGHTA, FQGTGA. Trimming removed 2 bases from V and 6 bases from J, with 12 bases in between. Here the CDR3 DNA reads TGTGCCAGCAGCTTATCGTCGGTTGGGGATACGCAGTATTTT. Translating gives CASSLSSVGDTQYF.

This chain uses TRBV5-1 with TRBJ2-2; 9 nucleotides agree with TRBD1. This CDR3 comprises 14 residues. V shed 5 bases and J 6 bases; nucleotides not matched to a gene: 5. CDR1 and CDR2 from the germline V gene are SGHRS and YFSETQ. The chain's CDR3 is CASRSWDRAGELFF. As DNA, the CDR3 is TGCGCCAGCAGATCTTGGGACAGGGCCGGGGAGCTGTTTTTT.

This CDR3 reads CASSPSSLNTEAFF. The CDR3 coding sequence is TGCGCCAGCTCCCCATCTTCTTTGAACACTGAAGCTTTCTTT. V and J are TRBV5-1 and TRBJ1-1; D call uncertain. V was clipped by 7 bases and J by 0 bases, with 13 bases between them. CDR1 and CDR2 from the germline V gene are SGHRS and YFSETQ. The CDR3 sequence is 14 residues long.

The CDR3 DNA sequence: TGTGCCAGCAGCTCTCTAGCAGCGAATTATGGCTACACCTTC. It specifies CASSSLAANYGYTF. The chain recombines TRBV7-9 with TRBJ1-2; D call uncertain. Germline CDR1 and CDR2: SEHNR and FQNEAQ (reference sequence). CDR3 length equals 14 residues. The V end lost 4 bases, the J end lost 5 bases, and 14 bases lay between the germline ends.